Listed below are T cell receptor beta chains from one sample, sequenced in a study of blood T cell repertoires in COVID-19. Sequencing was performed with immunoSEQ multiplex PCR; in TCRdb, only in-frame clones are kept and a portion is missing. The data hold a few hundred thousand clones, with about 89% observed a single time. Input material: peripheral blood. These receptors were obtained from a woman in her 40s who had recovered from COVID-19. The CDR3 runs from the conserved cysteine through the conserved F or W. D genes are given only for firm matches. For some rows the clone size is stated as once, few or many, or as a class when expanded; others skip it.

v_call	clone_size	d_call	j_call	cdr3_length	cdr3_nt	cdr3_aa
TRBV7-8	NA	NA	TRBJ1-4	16	TGTGCCAGCAGCTTAGGGACTTCCCGGGGTAATGAAAAACTGTTTTTT	CASSLGTSRGNEKLFF
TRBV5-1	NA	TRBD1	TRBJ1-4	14	TGCGCCAGCAGCTCGGGACAGGGGGGCGAAAAACTGTTTTTT	CASSSGQGGEKLFF
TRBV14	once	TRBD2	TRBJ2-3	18	TGTGCCAGCAGCCGCCTCCGACTAGCGGGGAGCCCGGGGGATACGCAGTATTTT	CASSRLRLAGSPGDTQYF
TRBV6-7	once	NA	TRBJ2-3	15	TGTGCCAGCAGTTACTCGTACGGACTAAGAGATACGCAGTATTTT	CASSYSYGLRDTQYF
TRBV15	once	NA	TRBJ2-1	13	TGTGCCACCAGCAGAGGGTACGGTGATGAGCAGTTCTTC	CATSRGYGDEQFF
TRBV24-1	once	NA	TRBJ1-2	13	TGTGCCACCAGTGATTTTAAGTCGGGTGGCTACACCTTC	CATSDFKSGGYTF
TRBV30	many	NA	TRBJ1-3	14	TGTGCCTGGACCCCAACAGGGACTGGAAACACCATATATTTT	CAWTPTGTGNTIYF
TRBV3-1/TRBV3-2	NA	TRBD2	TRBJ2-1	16	TGTGCCAGCAGCCCCCCGGCGGGAGTCGCCTACAATGAGCAGTTCTTC	CASSPPAGVAYNEQFF
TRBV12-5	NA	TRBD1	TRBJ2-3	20	TGTGCTAGTGGTTTGGTCCCGACTATCCGGACAGGGGGCGGAACAGATACGCAGTATTTT	CASGLVPTIRTGGGTDTQYF
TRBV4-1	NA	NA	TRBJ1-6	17	TGCGCCAGCAGCCAGGACAACGAAGTGGCAGTCGAATCACCCCTCCACTTT	CASSQDNEVAVESPLHF
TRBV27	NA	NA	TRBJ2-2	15	TGTGCCAGCACCCCTCTGGGGCCGAACACCGGGGAGCTGTTTTTT	CASTPLGPNTGELFF
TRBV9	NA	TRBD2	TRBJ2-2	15	TGTGCCAGCAGCGTCCGCGGGAGCGACACCGGGGAGCTGTTTTTT	CASSVRGSDTGELFF
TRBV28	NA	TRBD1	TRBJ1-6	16	TGTGCCAGCAGTCCGGGGGACAGGGGGAATAATTCACCCCTCCACTTT	CASSPGDRGNNSPLHF
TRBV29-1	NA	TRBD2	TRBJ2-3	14	TGCAGCGTTGATTTGGTAGCGGGGGAAGATACGCAGTATTTT	CSVDLVAGEDTQYF
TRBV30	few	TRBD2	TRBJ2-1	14	TGTGCCTGGAGACCTTCTAGCGGGCCCGGTGAGCAGTTCTTC	CAWRPSSGPGEQFF
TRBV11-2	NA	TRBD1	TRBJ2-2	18	TGTGCCTCCCGTTGGGCCCTCAACAGGGGGCGAGACACCGGGGAGCTGTTTTTT	CASRWALNRGRDTGELFF
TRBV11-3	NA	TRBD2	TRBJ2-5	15	TGTGCCAGCAGCTTAACGGGGGGGCCCCAAGAGACCCAGTACTTC	CASSLTGGPQETQYF
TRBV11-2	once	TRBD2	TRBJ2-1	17	TGTGCCAGCAGCGGAACGGGACTAGCGGGGCCCTACAATGAGCAGTTCTTC	CASSGTGLAGPYNEQFF
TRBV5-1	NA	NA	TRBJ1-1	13	TGCGCCAGCAGCCCGACAGGGAACACTGAAGCTTTCTTT	CASSPTGNTEAFF
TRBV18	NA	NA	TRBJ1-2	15	TGTGCCAGCTCACCAGGGGAGGCTCTCGGCTATGGCTACACCTTC	CASSPGEALGYGYTF
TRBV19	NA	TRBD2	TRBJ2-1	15	TGTGCCAGTAGTATTCGGACTAGCGGCTACAATGAGCAGTTCTTC	CASSIRTSGYNEQFF
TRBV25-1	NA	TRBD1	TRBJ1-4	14	TGTGCCAGCGGATATGGGACAGATAATGAAAAACTGTTTTTT	CASGYGTDNEKLFF
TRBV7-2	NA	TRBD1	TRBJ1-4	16	TGTGCCAGCAGCCCACGACAGGGCGCAACTAATGAAAAACTGTTTTTT	CASSPRQGATNEKLFF
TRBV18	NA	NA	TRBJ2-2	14	TGTGCCAGCTCACCATCCTTCGGGACCGGGGAGCTGTTTTTT	CASSPSFGTGELFF
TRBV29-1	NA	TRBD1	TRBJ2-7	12	TGCAGCGGCGGACAGGGTGTTTACGAGCAGTACTTC	CSGGQGVYEQYF
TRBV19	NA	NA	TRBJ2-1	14	TGTGCCAGTAGTGGGAGCTCCATTTACAATGAGCAGTTCTTC	CASSGSSIYNEQFF
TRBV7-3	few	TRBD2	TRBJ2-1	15	TGTGCCAGCGCATCGGCAGCGGGGACCTACAATGAGCAGTTCTTC	CASASAAGTYNEQFF
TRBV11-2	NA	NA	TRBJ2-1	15	TGTGCCAGCAGCTTAGTTGCAGCGCCCTACAATGAGCAGTTCTTC	CASSLVAAPYNEQFF
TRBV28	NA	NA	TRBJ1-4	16	TGTGCCAGCAGTCCAATCCAACAGCGGATGGCTGAAAAACTGTTTTTT	CASSPIQQRMAEKLFF
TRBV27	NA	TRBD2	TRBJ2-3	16	TGTGCCAGCAGCGTACTAGCGTACTCTAGCACAGATACGCAGTATTTT	CASSVLAYSSTDTQYF
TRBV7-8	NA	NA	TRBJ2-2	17	TGTGCCAGCAGCTTTGGGGGGGCCTCACCGAACACCGGGGAGCTGTTTTTT	CASSFGGASPNTGELFF
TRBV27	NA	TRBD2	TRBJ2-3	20	TGTGCCAGCAGTTTATTTCGGACTAGCGGGATTCCTCCGAGCACAGATACGCAGTATTTT	CASSLFRTSGIPPSTDTQYF
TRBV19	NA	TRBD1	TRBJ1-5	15	TGTGCCAGTAGTCAACAGGGGTCTGGCAATCAGCCCCAGCATTTT	CASSQQGSGNQPQHF
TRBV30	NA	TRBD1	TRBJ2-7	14	TGTGCCTGCTCGCTCCGGGACAGGGCCTACGAGCAGTACTTC	CACSLRDRAYEQYF
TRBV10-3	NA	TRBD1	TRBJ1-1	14	TGTGCCATCAGTGAACAGGGGTGGAACACTGAAGCTTTCTTT	CAISEQGWNTEAFF
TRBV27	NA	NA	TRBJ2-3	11	TGTGCCAGCAGTCCAGGTGGTACGCAGTATTTT	CASSPGGTQYF
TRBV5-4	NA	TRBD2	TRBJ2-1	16	TGTGCCAGCAATCTCGGGAGATCTAGCGGGTACGATGAGCAGTTCTTC	CASNLGRSSGYDEQFF
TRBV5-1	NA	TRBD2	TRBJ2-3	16	TGCGCCAGCAGCCCCTTACTAGCGGGAAGGTCAGATACGCAGTATTTT	CASSPLLAGRSDTQYF
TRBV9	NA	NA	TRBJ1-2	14	TGTGCCAGCAGCGTATTCGGGGGTCTCTATGGCTACACCTTC	CASSVFGGLYGYTF
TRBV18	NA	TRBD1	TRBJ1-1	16	TGTGCCAGCTCACCTAGGGACAGTAACATGAACACTGAAGCTTTCTTT	CASSPRDSNMNTEAFF
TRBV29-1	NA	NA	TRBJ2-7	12	TGCAGCGTTGATGCTGGGGCCGGGCAGCAGTACTTC	CSVDAGAGQQYF
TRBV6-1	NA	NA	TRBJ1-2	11	TGTGCCAGCAGTGAAGTTCTCCCTGACACCTTC	CASSEVLPDTF
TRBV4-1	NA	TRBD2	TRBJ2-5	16	TGCGCCAGCAGCCCAAACCTAGCGGGAGACGGCGAGACCCAGTACTTC	CASSPNLAGDGETQYF
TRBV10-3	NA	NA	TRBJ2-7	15	TGTGCCATCAGCTTCCGGGACACCAGCTCCTACGAGCAGTACTTC	CAISFRDTSSYEQYF
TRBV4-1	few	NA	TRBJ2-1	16	TGCGCCAGCAGCCAAGGCGGGGCCCGAACCTACAATGAGCAGTTCTTC	CASSQGGARTYNEQFF
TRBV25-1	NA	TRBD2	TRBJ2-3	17	TGTGCCAGCAGTGAACGACTAGCGGGAGGATTCACAGATACGCAGTATTTT	CASSERLAGGFTDTQYF
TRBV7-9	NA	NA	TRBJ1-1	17	TGTGCCAGCAGCTTAAGGGGTTATGAGAATTTGAACACTGAAGCTTTCTTT	CASSLRGYENLNTEAFF
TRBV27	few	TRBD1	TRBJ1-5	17	TGTGCCAGCAGTCCCCTAACGACAGGGGGCGCGGATCAGCCCCAGCATTTT	CASSPLTTGGADQPQHF
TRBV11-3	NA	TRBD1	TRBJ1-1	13	TGTGCCAGCGGCAGACAGGGCGGGACTGAAGCTTTCTTT	CASGRQGGTEAFF
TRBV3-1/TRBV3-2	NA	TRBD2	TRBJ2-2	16	TGTGCCAGCAGCCCGACTAGCGGGAGGAGGACCGGGGAGCTGTTTTTT	CASSPTSGRRTGELFF
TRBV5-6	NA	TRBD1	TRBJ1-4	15	TGTGCCAGCAGCTCGGGGACAGGGTATTATGAAAAACTGTTTTTT	CASSSGTGYYEKLFF
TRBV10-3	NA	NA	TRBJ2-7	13	TGTGCCATCAGTGAGCAGGGATCCTACGAGCAGTACTTC	CAISEQGSYEQYF
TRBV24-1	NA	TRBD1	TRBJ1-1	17	TGTGCCACCAGTGAAGGGACAGGGGGCAGTATGAACACTGAAGCTTTCTTT	CATSEGTGGSMNTEAFF